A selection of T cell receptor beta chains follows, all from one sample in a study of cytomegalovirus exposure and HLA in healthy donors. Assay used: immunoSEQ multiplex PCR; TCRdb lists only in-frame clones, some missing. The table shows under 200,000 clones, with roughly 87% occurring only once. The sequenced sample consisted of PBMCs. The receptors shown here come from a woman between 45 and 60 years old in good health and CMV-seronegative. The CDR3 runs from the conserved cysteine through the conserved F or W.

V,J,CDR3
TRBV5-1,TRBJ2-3,CASSLVERGTDTQYF
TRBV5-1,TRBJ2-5,CASSVGTGGQETQYF
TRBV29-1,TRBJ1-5,CSVVRGGAQHF
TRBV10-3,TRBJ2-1,CAIGGTSGPYNEQFF
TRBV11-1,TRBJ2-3,CASSSRQGGTDTQYF
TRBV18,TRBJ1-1,CASSPGASRDTEAFF
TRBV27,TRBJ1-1,CASSTTQGYTEAFF
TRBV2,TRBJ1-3,CASSEQGFFGNTIYF
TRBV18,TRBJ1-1,CASSLARDDTEAFF
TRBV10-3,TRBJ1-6,CAIRVDSSYNSPLHF
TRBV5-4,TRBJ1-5,CASSPGPGQPQHF
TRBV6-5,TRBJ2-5,CAGLTRTGCNF
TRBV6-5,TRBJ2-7,CASSSPGQGAYEQYF
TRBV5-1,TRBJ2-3,CASDSGEGDTQYF
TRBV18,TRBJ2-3,CASSPERGGLDTQYF
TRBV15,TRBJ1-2,CATSYSGNYGYTF
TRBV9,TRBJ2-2,CASSPRTGGNTGELFF
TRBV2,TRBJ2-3,CASSGIAGDDTQYF
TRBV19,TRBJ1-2,CASSTTRTGGYGYTF
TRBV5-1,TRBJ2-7,CASSFGSSGSGENEQYF
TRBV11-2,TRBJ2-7,CASSKWDRGISYEQYF
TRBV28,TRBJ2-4,CASRAGTVVKNIQYF
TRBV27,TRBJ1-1,CASRSLGAGTEAFF
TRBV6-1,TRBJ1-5,CASSRQVSNQPQHF
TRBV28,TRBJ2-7,CASISGNSYEQYF
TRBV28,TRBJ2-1,CASSFSREGYNEQFF
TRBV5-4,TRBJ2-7,CASSFVASGSYEQYF
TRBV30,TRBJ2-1,CAWRRLARSYNEQFF
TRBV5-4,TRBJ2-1,CASSLARLAGGPEQFF
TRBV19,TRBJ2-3,CASSNYPTVGLDTDTQYF